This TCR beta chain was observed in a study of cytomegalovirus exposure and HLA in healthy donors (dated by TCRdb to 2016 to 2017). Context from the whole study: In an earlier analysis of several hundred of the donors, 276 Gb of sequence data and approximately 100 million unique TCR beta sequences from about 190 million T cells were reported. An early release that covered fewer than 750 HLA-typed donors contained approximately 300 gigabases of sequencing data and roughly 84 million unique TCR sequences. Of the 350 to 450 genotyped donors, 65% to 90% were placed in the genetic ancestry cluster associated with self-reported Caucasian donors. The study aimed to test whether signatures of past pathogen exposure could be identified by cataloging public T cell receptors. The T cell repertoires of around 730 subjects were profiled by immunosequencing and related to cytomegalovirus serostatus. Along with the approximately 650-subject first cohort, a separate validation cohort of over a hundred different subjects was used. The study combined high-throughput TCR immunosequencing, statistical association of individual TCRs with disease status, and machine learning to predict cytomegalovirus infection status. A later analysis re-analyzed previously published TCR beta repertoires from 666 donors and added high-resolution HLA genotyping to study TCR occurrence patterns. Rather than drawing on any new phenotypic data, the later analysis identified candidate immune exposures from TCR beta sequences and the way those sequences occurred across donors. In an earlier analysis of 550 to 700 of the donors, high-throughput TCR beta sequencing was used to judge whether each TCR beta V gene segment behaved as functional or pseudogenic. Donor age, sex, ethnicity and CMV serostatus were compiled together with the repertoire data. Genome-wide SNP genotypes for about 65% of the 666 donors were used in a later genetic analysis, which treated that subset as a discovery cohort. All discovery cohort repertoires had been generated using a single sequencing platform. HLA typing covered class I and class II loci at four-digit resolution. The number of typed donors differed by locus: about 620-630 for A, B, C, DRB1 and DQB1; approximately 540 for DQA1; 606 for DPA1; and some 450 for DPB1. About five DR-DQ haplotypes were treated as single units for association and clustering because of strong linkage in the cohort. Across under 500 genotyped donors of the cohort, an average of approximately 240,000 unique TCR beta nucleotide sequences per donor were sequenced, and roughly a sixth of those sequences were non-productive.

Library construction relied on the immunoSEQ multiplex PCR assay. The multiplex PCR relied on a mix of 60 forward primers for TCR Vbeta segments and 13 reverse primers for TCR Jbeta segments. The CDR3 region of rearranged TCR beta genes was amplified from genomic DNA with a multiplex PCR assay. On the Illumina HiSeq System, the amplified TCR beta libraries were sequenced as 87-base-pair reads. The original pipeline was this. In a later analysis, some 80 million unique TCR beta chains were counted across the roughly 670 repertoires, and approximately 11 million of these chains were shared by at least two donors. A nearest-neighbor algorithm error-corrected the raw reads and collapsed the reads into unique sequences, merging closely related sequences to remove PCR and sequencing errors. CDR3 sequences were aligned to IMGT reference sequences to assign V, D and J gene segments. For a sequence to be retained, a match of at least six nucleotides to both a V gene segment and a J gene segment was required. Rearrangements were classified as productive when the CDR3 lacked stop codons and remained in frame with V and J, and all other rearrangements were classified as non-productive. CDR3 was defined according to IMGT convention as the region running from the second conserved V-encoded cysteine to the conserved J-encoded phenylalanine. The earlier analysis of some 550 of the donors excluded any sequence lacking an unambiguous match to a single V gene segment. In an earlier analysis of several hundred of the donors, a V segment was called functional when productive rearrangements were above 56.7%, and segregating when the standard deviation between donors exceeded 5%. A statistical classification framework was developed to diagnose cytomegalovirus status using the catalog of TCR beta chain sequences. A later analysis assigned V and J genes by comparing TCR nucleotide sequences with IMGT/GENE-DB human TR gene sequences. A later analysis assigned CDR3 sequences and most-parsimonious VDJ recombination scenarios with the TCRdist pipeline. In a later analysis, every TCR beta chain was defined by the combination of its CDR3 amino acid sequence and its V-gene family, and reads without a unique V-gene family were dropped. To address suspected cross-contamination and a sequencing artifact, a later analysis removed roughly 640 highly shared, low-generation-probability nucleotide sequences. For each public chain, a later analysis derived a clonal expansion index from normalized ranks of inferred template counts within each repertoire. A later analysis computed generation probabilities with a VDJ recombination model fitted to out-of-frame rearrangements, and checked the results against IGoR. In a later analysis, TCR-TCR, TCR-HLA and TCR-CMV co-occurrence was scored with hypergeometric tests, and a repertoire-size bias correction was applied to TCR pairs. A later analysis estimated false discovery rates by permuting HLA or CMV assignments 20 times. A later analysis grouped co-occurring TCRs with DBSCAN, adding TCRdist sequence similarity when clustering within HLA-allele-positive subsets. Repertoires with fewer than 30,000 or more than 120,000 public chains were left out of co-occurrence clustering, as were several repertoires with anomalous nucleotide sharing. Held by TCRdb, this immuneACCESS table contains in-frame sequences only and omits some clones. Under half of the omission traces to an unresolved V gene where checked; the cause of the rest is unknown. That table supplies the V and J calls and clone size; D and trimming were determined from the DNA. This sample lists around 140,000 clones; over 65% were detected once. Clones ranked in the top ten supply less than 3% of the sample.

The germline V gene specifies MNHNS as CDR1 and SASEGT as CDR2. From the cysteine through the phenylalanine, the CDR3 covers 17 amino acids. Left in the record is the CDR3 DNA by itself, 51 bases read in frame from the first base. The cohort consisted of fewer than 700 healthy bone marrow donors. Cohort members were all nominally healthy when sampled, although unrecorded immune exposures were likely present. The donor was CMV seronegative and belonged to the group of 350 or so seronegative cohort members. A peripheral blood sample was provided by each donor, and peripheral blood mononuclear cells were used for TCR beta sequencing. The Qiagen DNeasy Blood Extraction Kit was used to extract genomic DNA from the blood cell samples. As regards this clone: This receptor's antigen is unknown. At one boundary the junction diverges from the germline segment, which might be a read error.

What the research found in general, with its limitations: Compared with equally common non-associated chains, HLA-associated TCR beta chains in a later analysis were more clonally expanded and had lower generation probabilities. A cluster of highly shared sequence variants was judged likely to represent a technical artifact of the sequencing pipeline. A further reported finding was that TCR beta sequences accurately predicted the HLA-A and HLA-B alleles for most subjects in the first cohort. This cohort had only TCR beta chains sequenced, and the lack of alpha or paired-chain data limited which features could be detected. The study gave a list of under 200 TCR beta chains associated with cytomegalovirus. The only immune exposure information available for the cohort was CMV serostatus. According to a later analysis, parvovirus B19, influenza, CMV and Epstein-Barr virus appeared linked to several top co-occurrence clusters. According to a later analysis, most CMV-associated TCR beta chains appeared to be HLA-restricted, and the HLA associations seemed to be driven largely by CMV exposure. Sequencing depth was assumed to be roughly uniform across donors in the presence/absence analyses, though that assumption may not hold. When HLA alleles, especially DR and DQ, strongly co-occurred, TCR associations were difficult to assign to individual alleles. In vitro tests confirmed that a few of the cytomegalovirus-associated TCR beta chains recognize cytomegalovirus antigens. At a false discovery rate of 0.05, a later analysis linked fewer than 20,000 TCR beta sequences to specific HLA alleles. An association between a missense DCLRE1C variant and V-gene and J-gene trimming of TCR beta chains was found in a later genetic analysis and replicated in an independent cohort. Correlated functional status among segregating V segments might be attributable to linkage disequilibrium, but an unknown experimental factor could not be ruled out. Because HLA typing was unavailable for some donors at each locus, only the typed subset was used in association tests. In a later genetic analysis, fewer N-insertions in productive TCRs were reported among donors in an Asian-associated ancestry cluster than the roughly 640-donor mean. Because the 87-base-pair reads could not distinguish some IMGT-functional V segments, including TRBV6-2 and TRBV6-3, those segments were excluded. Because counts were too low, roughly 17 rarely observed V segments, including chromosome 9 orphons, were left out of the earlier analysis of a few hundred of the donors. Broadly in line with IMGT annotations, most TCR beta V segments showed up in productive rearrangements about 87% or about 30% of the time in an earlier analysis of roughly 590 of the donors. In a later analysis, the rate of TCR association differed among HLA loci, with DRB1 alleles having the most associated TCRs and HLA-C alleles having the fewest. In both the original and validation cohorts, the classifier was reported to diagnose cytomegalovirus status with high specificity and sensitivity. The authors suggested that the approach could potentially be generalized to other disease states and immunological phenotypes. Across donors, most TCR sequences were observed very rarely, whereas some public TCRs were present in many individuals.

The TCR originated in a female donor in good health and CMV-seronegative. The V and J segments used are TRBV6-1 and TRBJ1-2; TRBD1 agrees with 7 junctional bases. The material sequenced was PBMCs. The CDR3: CASSAGTDRYTNYGYPF. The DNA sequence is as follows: TGTGCCAGCAGTGCAGGGACAGACAGATACACTAACTATGGCTACCCCTTC.